This record concerns one T cell receptor (beta chain) sequence. What it binds is not known. The CDR3 is 13 amino acids. Germline V CDR1 and CDR2: SQVTM, ANQGSEA. These data belong to a study of monozygotic twins with inflammatory bowel disease. The study, taken as a whole, reports: Data gave no support to a single strong signal or clonotype associated with IBD.

For each CDR3 protein, TCRdb gives one entry from its re-call of the 5' RACE reads, without DNA. Its table lists some 450,000 distinct CDR3 sequences. Sequencing was performed on blood. This receptor was taken from a human donor with ulcerative colitis or Crohn's disease, or a healthy co-twin of an affected twin (not recorded which). This chain uses TRBV29-1 with TRBJ1-3. This CDR3 is CSVADSSGNTIYF.